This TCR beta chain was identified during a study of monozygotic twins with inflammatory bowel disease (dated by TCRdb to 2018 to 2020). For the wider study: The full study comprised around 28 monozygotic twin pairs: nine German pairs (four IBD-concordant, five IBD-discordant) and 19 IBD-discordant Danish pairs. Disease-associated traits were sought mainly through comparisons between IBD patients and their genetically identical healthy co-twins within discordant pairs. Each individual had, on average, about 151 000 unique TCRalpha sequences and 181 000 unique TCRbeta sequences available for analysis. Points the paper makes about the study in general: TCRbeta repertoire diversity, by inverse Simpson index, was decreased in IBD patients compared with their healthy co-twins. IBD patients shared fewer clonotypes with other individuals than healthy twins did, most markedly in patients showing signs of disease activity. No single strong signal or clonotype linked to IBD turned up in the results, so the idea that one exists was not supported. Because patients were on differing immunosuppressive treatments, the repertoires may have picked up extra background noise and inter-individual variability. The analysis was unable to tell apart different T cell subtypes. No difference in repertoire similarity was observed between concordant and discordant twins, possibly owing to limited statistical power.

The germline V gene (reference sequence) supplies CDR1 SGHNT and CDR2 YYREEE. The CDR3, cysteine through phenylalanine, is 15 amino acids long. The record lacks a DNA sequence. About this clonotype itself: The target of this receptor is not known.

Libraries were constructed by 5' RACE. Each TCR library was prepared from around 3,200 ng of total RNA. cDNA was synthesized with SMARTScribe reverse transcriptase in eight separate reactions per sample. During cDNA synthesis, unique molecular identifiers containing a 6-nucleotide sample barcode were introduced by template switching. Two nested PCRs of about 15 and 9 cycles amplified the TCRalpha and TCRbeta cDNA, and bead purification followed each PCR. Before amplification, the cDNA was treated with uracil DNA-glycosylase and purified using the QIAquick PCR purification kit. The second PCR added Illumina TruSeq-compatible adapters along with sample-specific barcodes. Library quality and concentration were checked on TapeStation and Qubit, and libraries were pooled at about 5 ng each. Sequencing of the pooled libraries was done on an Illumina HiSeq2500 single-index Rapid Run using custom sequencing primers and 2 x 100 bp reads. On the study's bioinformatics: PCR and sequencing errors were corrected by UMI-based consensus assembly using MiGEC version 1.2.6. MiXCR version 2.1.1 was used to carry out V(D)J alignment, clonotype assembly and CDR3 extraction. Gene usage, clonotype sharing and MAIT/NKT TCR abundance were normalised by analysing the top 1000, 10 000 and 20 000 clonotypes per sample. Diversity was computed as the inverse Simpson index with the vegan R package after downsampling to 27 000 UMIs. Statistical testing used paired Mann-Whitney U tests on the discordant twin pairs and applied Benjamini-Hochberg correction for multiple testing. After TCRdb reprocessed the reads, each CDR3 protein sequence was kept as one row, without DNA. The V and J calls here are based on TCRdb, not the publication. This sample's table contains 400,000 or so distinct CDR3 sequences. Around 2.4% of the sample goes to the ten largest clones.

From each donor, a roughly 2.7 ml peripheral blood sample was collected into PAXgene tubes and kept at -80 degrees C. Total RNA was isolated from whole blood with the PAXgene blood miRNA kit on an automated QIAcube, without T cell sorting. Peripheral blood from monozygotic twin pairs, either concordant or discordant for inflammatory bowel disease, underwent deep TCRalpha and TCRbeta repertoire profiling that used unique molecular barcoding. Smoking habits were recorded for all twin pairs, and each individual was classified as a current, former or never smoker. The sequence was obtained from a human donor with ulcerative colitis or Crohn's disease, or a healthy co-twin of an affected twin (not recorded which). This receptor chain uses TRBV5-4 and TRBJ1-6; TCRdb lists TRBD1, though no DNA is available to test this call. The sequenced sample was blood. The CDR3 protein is CASSFGTGDNSPLHF.